What follows are 26 T cell receptor beta chains derived from one specimen sequenced in a study of blood T cell repertoires in COVID-19. Generated by immunoSEQ multiplex PCR, the TCRdb table keeps only in-frame clones and is missing some. The table includes 490,000 or so clones, approximately 88% detected once. The sample taken for sequencing was PBMCs or T cells enriched from blood (not recorded which). All receptors derive from a woman aged 40-49 years who had recovered from COVID-19.

This clone occurred a few times. CDR3 sequence: CASTRAGMAGELFF. The CDR3 DNA follows: TGTGCCAGCACACGCGCCGGGATGGCCGGGGAGCTGTTTTTT. The J gene is TRBJ2-2, the V gene TRBV9; possible D gene TRBD2, 5 bases. The CDR3 loop spans 14 amino acids. Per the germline V gene, CDR1 is SGDLS and CDR2 is YYNGEE. V gave up 6 bases and J gave up 6 bases, with 15 bases separating them.

The chain recombines TRBV7-2 with TRBJ2-1; D might be TRBD1 (6 bases). CDR1 SGHTA and CDR2 FQGNSA come from the germline V gene. V shed 1 base and J shed 1 base, with 8 bases lying between them. The CDR3 loop spans 15 amino acids. Here the CDR3 reads CASSLGQGSYNEQFF. CDR3 coding DNA: TGTGCCAGCAGCTTAGGGCAGGGGTCCTACAATGAGCAGTTCTTC.

The chain recombines TRBV2 with TRBJ1-4, with a weak D call TRBD1 (6 bases). V lost 4 bases, J lost 8 bases, and 8 bases lay in between. The CDR3 is 12 amino acids. Per germline, CDR1 SNHLY and CDR2 FYNNEI. CDR3 in DNA: TGTGCCAGCAGTGGAACAGGGGAAAAACTGTTTTTT. It is translated as CASSGTGEKLFF.

The chain recombines TRBV5-1 with TRBJ2-7; 8 positions agree with TRBD2. V gave up 1 base and J gave up 2 bases; unmatched junction bases: 5. Germline V gene lookup returns CDR1 SGHRS and CDR2 YFSETQ. The CDR3 contains 15 residues. In DNA form, the CDR3 reads TGCGCCAGCAGCTTGTGGCCGGGAGGGCCCTACGAGCAGTACTTC. Its protein product is CASSLWPGGPYEQYF.

The J gene is TRBJ2-7, the V gene TRBV5-1, with TRBD1 identical over 7 bases. The ends lost 4 bases at V and 2 bases at J; junction bases unmatched: 12. The germline gives CDR1 SGHRS, CDR2 YFSETQ. The CDR3 spans 16 residues. CDR3 in amino acids: CASSPQLTGIPYEQYF. The CDR3 DNA reads as TGCGCCAGCAGCCCACAATTGACAGGGATCCCCTACGAGCAGTACTTC.

The chain employs TRBV9 and TRBJ2-7; D perhaps matches TRBD1 (6 bases). V dropped 0 bases and J dropped 3 bases, with 10 bases sitting between them. Germline lookup yields CDR1 SGDLS and CDR2 YYNGEE. The CDR3 length is 14 residues. The CDR3 loop is CASSVAGTNYEQYF. The CDR3 DNA reads as TGTGCCAGCAGCGTAGCTGGGACAAACTACGAGCAGTACTTC. The complete variable domain, with remaining parts taken from reference TRBV9 and TRBJ2-7, reads DSGVTQTPKHLITATGQRVTLRCSPRSGDLSVYWYQQSLDQGLQFLIQYYNGEERAKGNILERFSAQQFPDLHSELNLSSLELGDSALYFCASSVAGTNYEQYFGPGTRLTVT.

In its sample, this clone was seen once. The V gene is TRBV7-9, the J gene TRBJ1-2, with 9 bases lining up with TRBD1. The CDR3 is 15 amino acids. Germline V gene data show CDR1 as SEHNR and CDR2 as FQNEAQ (reference sequence). The V and J ends lost 2 bases and 3 bases, in that order; junction bases with no gene match: 4. The CDR3 reads CASSLNRGRDYGYTF. In DNA, the CDR3 is TGTGCCAGCAGCTTAAACAGGGGGCGAGACTATGGCTACACCTTC.

The chain uses TRBV27 and TRBJ2-7; 8 positions match TRBD1. The CDR3 is made up of 14 amino acids. Germline V gives CDR1 MNHEY, CDR2 SMNVEV (reference sequence). After removal of 6 bases from V and 3 bases from J, the junction contained 7 bases not matched to a gene. Here the CDR3 DNA reads TGTGCCAGCAGACGGGGGACAGGACTCTACGAGCAGTACTTC. It yields the protein CASRRGTGLYEQYF.

The chain has TRBV6-6 and TRBJ2-7; a weak D match, TRBD1 (6 bases). The CDR3 is 16 amino acids. Trimming took off 6 bases at V and 3 bases at J, with 21 bases between the two ends. The germline V gene has CDR1 MNHNY and CDR2 SVGAGI (reference sequence). This CDR3 is CASRPTTGSTGYEQYF. In nucleotides, the CDR3 is TGTGCCAGCAGGCCTACCACAGGGAGTACAGGCTACGAGCAGTACTTC.

The chain recombines TRBV11-2 with TRBJ1-2; D is unclear. The germline V gene has CDR1 SGHAT and CDR2 FQNNGV. The CDR3 is 15 amino acids. Between the trimmed V and J ends, which lost 5 bases and 0 bases, there was a span of 13 bases. In DNA, the CDR3 is TGTGCCAGCAGCCTCGAGCCCGCTCCTAACTATGGCTACACCTTC. Translating it yields CASSLEPAPNYGYTF.

The V and J genes are TRBV5-6 and TRBJ1-1; no clear D. The CDR3 has 15 residues. The germline V and J ends were trimmed by 2 bases and 3 bases, with 14 bases remaining between them. CDR1 SGHDT and CDR2 YYEEEE come from the germline V gene. The CDR3 here is CASSFGQTGYTEAFF. CDR3 nucleotides: TGTGCCAGCAGCTTCGGCCAAACGGGGTACACTGAAGCTTTCTTT.

This clone was detected only once. The chain links TRBV11-2 to TRBJ2-1; no definite D call. V was trimmed by 1 base and J by 7 bases, leaving 5 bases between them. The length of the CDR3 is 12 residues. CDR1 and CDR2 from the germline V gene are SGHAT and FQNNGV. The CDR3 coding sequence is TGTGCCAGCAGCTTAGCACATAATGAGCAGTTCTTC. Encoded protein: CASSLAHNEQFF. The whole variable domain, filled in from reference TRBV11-2 and TRBJ2-1, reads EAGVAQSPRYKIIEKRQSVAFWCNPISGHATLYWYQQILGQGPKLLIQFQNNGVVDDSQLPKDRFSAERLKGVDSTLKIQPAKLEDSAVYLCASSLAHNEQFFGPGTRLTVL.

The chain couples TRBV12-3 or TRBV12-4 to TRBJ1-1; the match to TRBD1 covers 9 bases. The CDR3 is 12 amino acids. The ends lost 4 bases at V and 7 bases at J; junction bases unmatched: 1. The CDR3 loop reads CASSWGQGEAFF. In DNA, the CDR3 is TGTGCCAGCAGTTGGGGACAGGGTGAAGCTTTCTTT.

V and J are TRBV5-6 and TRBJ2-7; 8 nucleotides align to TRBD1. Germline-derived CDR1 and CDR2 are SGHDT and YYEEEE. The CDR3 has 15 residues. V dropped 2 bases and J dropped 2; count of bases not matched to a gene: 6. CDR3 sequence: CASSFWTGNPYEQYF. The CDR3 region has the DNA TGTGCCAGCAGCTTCTGGACAGGGAATCCCTACGAGCAGTACTTC. The complete variable domain, with remaining parts taken from reference TRBV5-6 and TRBJ2-7, reads DAGVTQSPTHLIKTRGQQVTLRCSPKSGHDTVSWYQQALGQGPQFIFQYYEEEERQRGNFPDRFSGHQFPNYSSELNVNALLLGDSALYLCASSFWTGNPYEQYFGPGTRLTVT.

Here the CDR3 reads CASSQGFRDRGVVGTGELFF. The CDR3 region has the DNA TGCGCCAGCAGCCAAGGGTTCCGGGACAGGGGTGTCGTGGGCACCGGGGAGCTGTTTTTT. The chain recombines TRBV4-3 with TRBJ2-2; 10 nucleotides line up with TRBD1. The CDR3 spans 20 residues. V lost 1 base to trimming and J lost 4 bases; unmatched junction nucleotides: 15. Looked up from germline, CDR1 is LGHNA and CDR2 is YSLEER.

This clone occurred once. The gene calls are TRBV25-1 and TRBJ2-1; TRBD2 matches 9 bases. The CDR3 is 14 amino acids. Germline V gene data show CDR1 as MGHDK and CDR2 as SYGVNS. J was trimmed by 7 bases and V by 4 bases; bases with no gene match: 5. The CDR3 protein is CASSGLADPNEQFF. CDR3 sequence (DNA): TGTGCCAGCAGTGGACTAGCGGACCCGAATGAGCAGTTCTTC.

The CDR3 DNA sequence: TGTGCCAGCAGCTTGCAGGCACGGAACACTGAAGCTTTCTTT. Translating it yields CASSLQARNTEAFF. The chain has TRBV5-4 and TRBJ1-1; D is unresolved. The CDR3 covers 14 residues. Germline values: CDR1 SGHNT, CDR2 YYREEE (reference sequence). Trimming removed 1 base at V and 1 base at J, with 8 bases between.

The chain has TRBV18 and TRBJ1-3, with D unclear. Germline V gene sequence: CDR1 KGHSH, CDR2 LQKENI. V was clipped by 6 bases and J by 0 bases, with 9 bases between them. There are 14 residues in the CDR3. CDR3 nucleotides: TGTGCCAGCTCCGCGGGTTTCTCTGGAAACACCATATATTTT. Amino acids: CASSAGFSGNTIYF.

V is TRBV11-3 and J is TRBJ1-6; possible D gene TRBD1, 6 bases. The CDR3 contains 16 residues. Trimming pared 1 base from V and 5 bases from J, leaving 12 bases between. The V gene's germline CDR1 is SGHNT and CDR2 YENEEA. CDR3 coding DNA: TGTGCCAGCAGCTTAGCGGGGGGGCACGATAATTCACCCCTCCACTTT. This encodes CASSLAGGHDNSPLHF.

The V and J genes are TRBV15 and TRBJ2-7; D is undetermined. CDR3 length: 14 residues. Trimming removed 3 bases from V and 0 bases from J, with 9 bases in between. The V gene's germline CDR1 is LNHNV and CDR2 YYDKDF (reference sequence). CDR3 amino acids: CATSRSFFSYEQYF. CDR3 bases: TGTGCCACCAGCAGGAGTTTCTTCTCCTACGAGCAGTACTTC.

The V gene is TRBV7-8, the J gene TRBJ2-3, with 13 nucleotides matching TRBD2. The germline V gene has CDR1 SGHVS and CDR2 FQNEAQ. The V and J ends lost 2 bases and 3 bases, in that order; junction bases with no gene match: 8. The length of the CDR3 is 18 residues. The chain's CDR3 is CASSLRRLAGGGTDTQYF. For the CDR3, the DNA is TGTGCCAGCAGCTTACGAAGACTAGCGGGAGGAGGTACAGATACGCAGTATTTT.

V and J are TRBV24-1 and TRBJ2-3; 11 bases fit TRBD2. This CDR3 has 17 amino acids. The V and J ends lost 5 bases and 3 bases, in that order; junction bases with no gene match: 9. Per the germline V gene, CDR1 is KGHDR and CDR2 is SFDVKD. CDR3 in amino acids: CATSGPRASGRTDTQYF. DNA for the CDR3: TGTGCCACCAGTGGGCCCCGTGCTAGCGGGAGGACAGATACGCAGTATTTT.

The chain couples TRBV13 to TRBJ2-1; D possibly corresponds to TRBD2 (7 bases). Trimming removed 5 bases at V and 2 bases at J, with 16 bases between. The CDR3 totals 16 residues. CDR1 is PRHDT and CDR2 is FYEKMQ in the germline V gene (reference sequence). The CDR3 is CASSRGASGTYNEQFF. DNA for the CDR3: TGTGCCAGCAGCCGGGGGGCTAGCGGAACCTACAATGAGCAGTTCTTC.

The rearrangement links TRBV5-1 to TRBJ2-5; D is ambiguous. The germline V gene has CDR1 SGHRS and CDR2 YFSETQ. This CDR3 has 14 amino acids. Trimming shortened V by 0 bases and J by 5 bases, and 11 bases separated the two germline ends. CDR3 in amino acids: CASSLGQLGETQYF. CDR3 in DNA: TGCGCCAGCAGCTTGGGGCAGCTCGGGGAGACCCAGTACTTC.

The chain employs TRBV2 and TRBJ2-1; 8 bases line up with TRBD2. Germline assignment: CDR1 SNHLY and CDR2 FYNNEI. Unmatched junction bases numbered 4, after V lost 3 bases and J lost 6 bases. The CDR3 spans 14 residues. CDR3 nucleotide sequence: TGTGCCAGCAGTGATGGACTAGCAAGCAATGAGCAGTTCTTC. Protein product: CASSDGLASNEQFF. Filled out from reference TRBV2 and TRBJ2-1, the complete variable domain reads EPEVTQTPSHQVTQMGQEVILRCVPISNHLYFYWYRQILGQKVEFLVSFYNNEISEKSEIFDDQFSVERPDGSNFTLKIRSTKLEDSAMYFCASSDGLASNEQFFGPGTRLTVL.

This rearrangement joins TRBV10-1 to TRBJ2-2; weak D call: TRBD1 (5 bases). Germline assignment: CDR1 WNHNN and CDR2 SYGVQD (reference sequence). The length of the CDR3 is 14 residues. Between the trimmed V and J ends, which lost 4 bases and 5 bases, there was a span of 11 bases. The CDR3 region has the DNA TGCGCCAGCAGTGGACCAGGGCTTACCGGGGAGCTGTTTTTT. Residues: CASSGPGLTGELFF.